These 23 T cell receptor beta chains were all obtained from the same sample, sequenced in a study of cytomegalovirus exposure and HLA in healthy donors. This PCR relied on a set of 60 Vbeta primers and 13 Jbeta primers. The protocol was immunoSEQ multiplex PCR, while the TCRdb copy is restricted to in-frame clones and leaves out a portion. The sample holds under 80,000 clones, 65% to 70% seen once. The source material was PBMCs. These receptors were obtained from a woman aged 25 to 39 in good health and CMV-seronegative.

This clone was seen a single time. This chain connects TRBV14 to TRBJ1-2; 7 bases fit TRBD1. Germline-derived CDR1 and CDR2 are SGHDN and FVKESK. V was pared by 5 bases and J by 8 bases, with 8 bases of the junction left unmatched. The CDR3 spans 13 residues. The CDR3, as DNA: TGTGCCAGCAGCGAATCGACAGGGTTGGGCTACACCTTC. It translates to CASSESTGLGYTF.

As DNA, the CDR3 is TGTGCCAGTAGGAGGGGAGGGGGTCAGCCCCAGCATTTT. Translation: CASRRGGGQPQHF. The chain has TRBV19 and TRBJ1-5; possibly TRBD1 for D (6 bases). The CDR3 length is 13 residues. Germline assignment: CDR1 LNHDA and CDR2 SQIVND (reference sequence). V was shortened by 6 bases and J by 6 bases, with 12 bases between the two germline ends. Combining the CDR3 with reference TRBV19 and TRBJ1-5 gives the whole variable domain DGGITQSPKYLFRKEGQNVTLSCEQNLNHDAMYWYRQDPGQGLRLIYYSQIVNDFQKGDIAEGYSVSREKKESFPLTVTSAQKNPTAFYLCASRRGGGQPQHFGDGTRLSIL.

V gene TRBV9 combines with J gene TRBJ1-1, with D perhaps TRBD1 (5 bases). The germline CDR1 and CDR2 sequences are SGDLS and YYNGEE. The CDR3 spans 15 residues. V lost 3 bases and J lost 5, with 17 bases in between. The CDR3 bases are TGTGCCAGCAGCGCCGCGGGGGTTCGGGAAACTGAAGCTTTCTTT. This codes for CASSAAGVRETEAFF.

This chain connects TRBV19 to TRBJ1-5, with TRBD1 identical over 9 bases. This CDR3 has 17 amino acids. The junction had 11 bases not matched to a gene; V was cut back by 3 bases and J by 5 bases. The germline V gene encodes CDR1 LNHDA and CDR2 SQIVND (reference sequence). This chain's CDR3 is CASSMGISGQGYQPQHF. CDR3 sequence (DNA): TGTGCCAGTAGTATGGGAATATCGGGACAGGGATATCAGCCCCAGCATTTT.

The chain links TRBV30 to TRBJ2-1, with a weak D call TRBD2 (6 bases). Trimming stripped 2 bases from V and 12 bases from J, with 14 bases between. Germline lookup yields CDR1 GTSNPN and CDR2 SVGIG (reference sequence). The CDR3 runs to 12 residues. The CDR3: CAWSFGGNRQFF. DNA of the CDR3: TGTGCCTGGAGTTTTGGGGGGAATAGGCAGTTCTTC.

A word on this clone: This may arise from a read error, as a much more abundant clone is one base away. CDR3 nucleotide sequence: TGTGCCAGCGGCTTGGGGCAGGCCTACGAGCAGTACTTC. Amino acid sequence: CASGLGQAYEQYF. The chain employs TRBV7-8 and TRBJ2-7, with D possibly matching TRBD1 (5 bases). The CDR3 is 13 residues long. Looked up from germline, CDR1 is SGHVS and CDR2 is FQNEAQ.

This clone was seen only once. The chain couples TRBV5-1 to TRBJ2-3; 7 bases map to TRBD1. Per germline, CDR1 SGHRS and CDR2 YFSETQ. The trim removed 4 bases at V and 6 bases at J, leaving 5 bases unmatched. The CDR3 has 13 residues. The CDR3: CASSRQGTDTQYF. The CDR3 coding sequence is TGCGCCAGCAGCCGACAGGGTACGGATACGCAGTATTTT.

The chain carries TRBV7-2 and TRBJ1-1, with D tentatively TRBD1 (6 bases). The CDR3 is made up of 15 amino acids. Per the germline V gene, CDR1 is SGHTA and CDR2 is FQGNSA. V was shortened by 5 bases and J by 6 bases, with 19 bases between the two germline ends. CDR3 in amino acids: CASSQGLGAMAEAFF. The CDR3 nucleotides are TGTGCCAGCAGCCAAGGATTGGGGGCGATGGCTGAAGCTTTCTTT. Variable domain in full (rest from reference TRBV7-2 and TRBJ1-1): GAGVSQSPSNKVTEKGKDVELRCDPISGHTALYWYRQSLGQGLEFLIYFQGNSAPDKSGLPSDRFSAERTGGSVSTLTIQRTQQEDSAVYLCASSQGLGAMAEAFFGQGTRLTVV.

In this sample, this clone turned up a few times. The chain couples TRBV7-2 to TRBJ1-6; D might be TRBD1 (5 bases). Germline V CDR1 and CDR2: SGHTA, FQGNSA. V gave up 2 bases and J gave up 9 bases, with 11 bases separating them. This CDR3 comprises 14 residues. Here the CDR3 reads CASSLLGGSSPLHF. CDR3 nucleotides: TGTGCCAGCAGCTTACTGGGGGGTAGTTCACCCCTCCACTTT.

The chain joins TRBV6-1 to TRBJ2-3; D may be TRBD1 (6 bases). The CDR3 contains 13 residues. Germline CDR1 MNHNS, CDR2 SASEGT. V was cut by 5 bases and J by 2 bases, with 8 bases left in between. CDR3 nucleotide sequence: TGTGCCAGCAGTCACAGGGTCACAGATACGCAGTATTTT. The encoded protein is CASSHRVTDTQYF.

The CDR3: CASSLGTGGLHYEQYF. The CDR3 nucleotides are TGTGCCAGCAGCTTAGGCACAGGGGGACTACATTACGAGCAGTACTTC. This rearrangement joins TRBV7-2 to TRBJ2-7, with D perhaps matching TRBD1 (8 bases). Germline-derived CDR1 and CDR2 are SGHTA and FQGNSA. Between the trimmed V and J ends, which lost 1 base and 4 bases, there was a span of 17 bases. The CDR3 sequence is 16 residues long.

The rearrangement joins TRBV6-5 to TRBJ1-2, with 8 bases aligning to TRBD1. This CDR3 has 14 residues. CDR1 and CDR2 (germline): MNHEY, SVGAGI. After removal of 7 bases from V and 4 bases from J, the junction contained 8 bases not matched to a gene. In nucleotides, the CDR3 is TGTGCCAGCACGGGCCTAGACAGGGGCTATGGCTACACCTTC. Its translation is CASTGLDRGYGYTF.

The chain carries TRBV9 and TRBJ1-1; tentatively, D is TRBD1 (6 bases). CDR3 length: 18 residues. Germline V gives CDR1 SGDLS, CDR2 YYNGEE. Trimming removed 4 bases from V and 3 bases from J, with 25 bases in between. CDR3 nucleotide sequence: TGTGCCAGCAGCCCCCGACCGGGACAAATAGGGGGTGACACTGAAGCTTTCTTT. Its protein product is CASSPRPGQIGGDTEAFF. Together with reference TRBV9 and TRBJ1-1, the CDR3 gives the full variable domain: DSGVTQTPKHLITATGQRVTLRCSPRSGDLSVYWYQQSLDQGLQFLIQYYNGEERAKGNILERFSAQQFPDLHSELNLSSLELGDSALYFCASSPRPGQIGGDTEAFFGQGTRLTVV.

The chain links TRBV5-5 to TRBJ2-7; D is undetermined. Per the germline V gene, CDR1 is SGHKS and CDR2 is YYEKEE (reference sequence). This CDR3 has 13 amino acids. Trimming cost V 1 base and J 3 bases, with 8 bases left between them. The CDR3 reads CASSLTAVYEQYF. Here the CDR3 DNA reads TGTGCCAGCAGCTTGACTGCGGTCTACGAGCAGTACTTC.

Points on this clone: Sequence at one end of the junction differs from germline and may be a read error. V usage is TRBV13 and J usage is TRBJ2-7; tentatively, D is TRBD1 (6 bases). Looked up from germline, CDR1 is PRHDT and CDR2 is FYEKMQ (reference sequence). The CDR3 covers 12 residues. The chain's CDR3 is CANSLRGYEQYF. In DNA form, the CDR3 reads TGTGCCAACAGCCTCAGGGGCTACGAGCAGTACTTC.

The chain couples TRBV6-1 to TRBJ1-5; no clear D gene. CDR1 MNHNS and CDR2 SASEGT come from the germline V gene. This CDR3 contains 14 residues. Trimming stripped 6 bases from V and 2 bases from J, with 11 bases between. Written as DNA, the CDR3 is TGTGCCAGCAGGTTTACTTCGGGCAATCAGCCCCAGCATTTT. This encodes CASRFTSGNQPQHF.

This clone was recorded once. The rearrangement uses TRBV5-1 and TRBJ2-7, with 7 nucleotides matching TRBD2. V lost 0 bases to trimming and J lost 0 bases; unmatched junction nucleotides: 0. Germline CDR1 reads SGHRS; CDR2 reads YFSETQ. This CDR3 has 14 amino acids. CDR3 protein: CASSLAGGSYEQYF. CDR3 nucleotides: TGCGCCAGCAGCTTGGCGGGGGGCTCCTACGAGCAGTACTTC.

The V call is TRBV5-4, the J call TRBJ2-7; D unclear. Deletions cut 0 bases from V and 3 bases from J, with 19 bases between. The CDR3 is made up of 17 amino acids. Per germline, CDR1 SGHNT and CDR2 YYREEE (reference sequence). CDR3 nucleotide sequence: TGTGCCAGCAGCTTGGGTCCGGGTAGTCCTATCTACTACGAGCAGTACTTC. This codes for CASSLGPGSPIYYEQYF.

This chain connects TRBV29-1 to TRBJ2-3; a possible D gene is TRBD1 (6 bases). Germline CDR1 is SQVTM and CDR2 is ANQGSEA. The V end lost 3 bases, the J end lost 2 bases, and 9 bases lay between the germline ends. The CDR3 is 13 residues long. This CDR3 reads CSVENRVTDTQYF. The DNA of the CDR3 is TGCAGCGTTGAGAACAGGGTCACAGATACGCAGTATTTT.

This chain links TRBV11-2 with TRBJ2-3; 7 nucleotides match TRBD2. This CDR3 comprises 16 residues. V shed 5 bases, J shed 7 bases, and the junction held 15 bases outside the gene matches. The V gene's germline CDR1 is SGHAT and CDR2 FQNNGV. The CDR3 sequence: CASSLAGTNSLYTQYF. The CDR3 nucleotides read TGTGCCAGCAGCCTAGCCGGGACTAATTCCTTGTATACGCAGTATTTT. The complete variable domain, with remaining parts taken from reference TRBV11-2 and TRBJ2-3, reads EAGVAQSPRYKIIEKRQSVAFWCNPISGHATLYWYQQILGQGPKLLIQFQNNGVVDDSQLPKDRFSAERLKGVDSTLKIQPAKLEDSAVYLCASSLAGTNSLYTQYFGPGTRLTVL.

V and J are TRBV6-1 and TRBJ1-1; 7 positions agree with TRBD1. The CDR3 contains 14 residues. The germline gives CDR1 MNHNS, CDR2 SASEGT. V trimming: 2 bases; J trimming: 5 bases; junction bases outside the gene matches: 5. The CDR3 DNA reads TGTGCCAGCAGTGAATACAGGGGTGAGACTGAAGCTTTCTTT. It codes for CASSEYRGETEAFF.

The rearrangement joins TRBV5-5 to TRBJ1-1; D remains ambiguous. Trimming removed 2 bases from V and 3 bases from J, with 5 bases in between. Per the germline V gene, CDR1 is SGHKS and CDR2 is YYEKEE (reference sequence). This CDR3 is built from 12 residues. The CDR3 spells CASSFSDTEAFF. The CDR3 DNA is TGTGCCAGCAGCTTTAGTGACACTGAAGCTTTCTTT. Full variable domain (remainder filled in from reference TRBV5-5 and TRBJ1-1): DAGVTQSPTHLIKTRGQQVTLRCSPISGHKSVSWYQQVLGQGPQFIFQYYEKEERGRGNFPDRFSARQFPNYSSELNVNALLLGDSALYLCASSFSDTEAFFGQGTRLTVV.

In this sample, this clone turned up once. The CDR3 nucleotides read TGTGCCAGCAACTTCTTGAAAGAGACCCAGTACTTC. It yields the protein CASNFLKETQYF. The J gene is TRBJ2-5, the V gene TRBV21-1; TRBD2, the D gene given by the table, was not confirmed from the DNA. TRBV21-1 corresponds to a pseudogene. The CDR3 extends over 12 amino acids.